This TCR beta chain was observed in a study of cytomegalovirus exposure and HLA in healthy donors. Study-wide context: Sequencing of 150 million to 200 million T cells in an earlier analysis found under 120 million unique TCR beta sequences. Study-level points and caveats: Common viral pathogens were later found to be apparently linked to several of the most significant clusters. From TCR beta sequences, most subjects' HLA-A and HLA-B alleles were reportedly predicted accurately.

A multiplex PCR was run with 60 Vbeta primers and 13 Jbeta primers. Sequencing used immunoSEQ multiplex PCR; TCRdb keeps in-frame clones, though not all of them. Among about 180,000 clones listed, about 75% were seen once. In its sample, this clone was seen once. Its antigen is undetermined. The sequence was collected from a man aged 35 to 55 in good health and CMV-seropositive. Material for sequencing was PBMCs.

The CDR3 is CASSLFLRDQETQYF. In DNA form, the CDR3 reads TGTGCCAGCAGCCTCTTCTTGAGGGACCAAGAGACCCAGTACTTC. The chain uses TRBV13 and TRBJ2-5; possibly TRBD2 for D (5 bases). The V end lost 5 bases, the J end lost 0 bases, and 13 bases lay between the germline ends. CDR1 is PRHDT and CDR2 is FYEKMQ in the germline V gene (reference sequence). The CDR3 length is 15 residues.